The 17 T cell receptor beta chains below all came from one sample that was sequenced in a study of TIL therapy for anti-PD-1-resistant metastatic lung cancer. As to time point: pre-treatment sample, taken before nivolumab and TIL therapy. Sequencing used immunoSEQ v3. TCRdb keeps only in-frame clones here, not all; method: immunoSEQ multiplex PCR. Among about 32,000 clones, around three quarters were seen once, and the ten largest hold less than 3%. The source material was blood, sampled at baseline. Source of these receptors: a woman between 30 and 80 years old with non-small cell lung cancer.

The J gene is TRBJ2-5, the V gene TRBV6-5; the D gene is possibly TRBD1 (5 bases). This CDR3 has 16 residues. Between the trimmed V and J ends, which lost 1 base and 4 bases, there was a span of 16 bases. Per the germline V gene, CDR1 is MNHEY and CDR2 is SVGAGI. The DNA of the CDR3 is TGTGCCAGCAGTTACTTCCAGGGCGTCGGATTAGAGACCCAGTACTTC. It translates to CASSYFQGVGLETQYF.

The chain combines TRBV28 with TRBJ1-1, with 7 bases aligning to TRBD1. Germline lookup yields CDR1 MDHEN and CDR2 SYDVKM. Trimming took 6 bases from V and 0 from J; bases not matched to a gene: 13. CDR3 length equals 17 residues. For the CDR3, the DNA is TGTGCCAGCAGCCTTTACAGGGGTAAGTCGTTGAACACTGAAGCTTTCTTT. Residues: CASSLYRGKSLNTEAFF.

By share, this clone ranks as medium-sized (0.01 to 0.1%). As DNA, the CDR3 is TGTGCCAGCGGATACAGGGTGGCTGAAGCTTTCTTT. Translated, it gives CASGYRVAEAFF. This chain uses TRBV2 with TRBJ1-1; possible D gene TRBD1, 6 bases. Trimming cost V 8 bases and J 6 bases, with 13 bases left between them. This CDR3 region has 12 residues. The germline CDR1 and CDR2 sequences are SNHLY and FYNNEI.

The chain has TRBV7-8 and TRBJ2-7; D might be TRBD1 or TRBD2, each matching 5 bases. Per the germline V gene, CDR1 is SGHVS and CDR2 is FQNEAQ. The CDR3 is made up of 13 amino acids. V lost 3 bases and J 6 bases, leaving 12 bases between the germline ends. CDR3 DNA sequence: TGTGCCAGCAGCTTCTCCAGGGACGGCGAGCAGTACTTC. This sequence encodes CASSFSRDGEQYF.

The chain joins TRBV11-2 to TRBJ1-1; D is uncertain. V was clipped by 3 bases and J by 5 bases, with 10 bases between them. The germline gives CDR1 SGHAT, CDR2 FQNNGV. The CDR3 spans 13 residues. CDR3 in DNA: TGTGCCAGCAGCTTCGCAGTAATGACTGAAGCTTTCTTT. Protein: CASSFAVMTEAFF.

This chain joins TRBV29-1 and TRBJ1-1, with 8 nucleotides matching TRBD1. With 7 bases clipped from V and 2 bases from J, the junction kept 6 bases outside the gene matches. The CDR3 totals 13 residues. Per germline, CDR1 SQVTM and CDR2 ANQGSEA. The CDR3 coding sequence is TGCAGCGCAAACAGGGGGATCAACACTGAAGCTTTCTTT. It encodes CSANRGINTEAFF.

This chain joins TRBV19 and TRBJ2-3, with 10 nucleotides matching TRBD2. Germline CDR1 and CDR2: LNHDA and SQIVND (reference sequence). The CDR3 is 15 amino acids. The J segment lost 2 bases and the V segment lost 8 bases, leaving 7 bases of the junction unmatched. In DNA, the CDR3 is TGTGCCAGTCGCCGACTAGCGGGCCACACAGATACGCAGTATTTT. Translated, it gives CASRRLAGHTDTQYF.

This clone has just a few counts. V gene TRBV27 combines with J gene TRBJ2-1, with 9 bases matching TRBD2. The V segment lost 8 bases and the J segment 5 bases; nucleotides outside the gene matches: 19. This CDR3 has 18 amino acids. Germline V lookup: CDR1 MNHEY, CDR2 SMNVEV (reference sequence). Written as DNA, the CDR3 is TGTGCCAGCCATCTCAGAAGCAGCGGACTAGCGATAAACAATGAGCAGTTCTTC. It yields the protein CASHLRSSGLAINNEQFF.

This clone was picked up one time. V gene TRBV19 combines with J gene TRBJ1-5, with D unclear. Trimming stripped 3 bases from V and 4 bases from J, with 13 bases between. This CDR3 is built from 15 residues. The germline gives CDR1 LNHDA, CDR2 SQIVND (reference sequence). The CDR3 DNA follows: TGTGCCAGTAGTATGTCGGGGATCCCTAATCAGCCCCAGCATTTT. Protein product: CASSMSGIPNQPQHF.

This clone was detected only a few times. The rearrangement links TRBV30 to TRBJ1-2; no definite D call. Per the germline V gene, CDR1 is GTSNPN and CDR2 is SVGIG (reference sequence). The ends were cut back, 4 bases at V and 1 base at J, with 16 bases in the middle. The CDR3 is 15 amino acids. The CDR3 DNA is TGTGCCTGGACCCAATCCCGGGTTTTTAACTATGGCTACACCTTC. As protein: CAWTQSRVFNYGYTF.

The chain links TRBV7-8 to TRBJ1-1, with TRBD1 identical over 8 bases. The V segment lost 5 bases and the J segment 5 bases; nucleotides outside the gene matches: 4. Germline CDR1 SGHVS, CDR2 FQNEAQ. The CDR3 totals 13 residues. CDR3 amino acids: CASSLTGGTEAFF. CDR3 bases: TGTGCCAGCAGCCTTACAGGGGGGACTGAAGCTTTCTTT.

This clone has only a few counts. The chain recombines TRBV19 with TRBJ1-1; TRBD1 aligns across 7 bases. Germline values: CDR1 LNHDA, CDR2 SQIVND (reference sequence). The V segment lost 3 bases and the J segment 5 bases; nucleotides outside the gene matches: 6. This CDR3 comprises 14 residues. CDR3 region: CASSMSRGRTEAFF. For the CDR3, the DNA is TGTGCCAGTAGTATGAGTAGGGGGCGAACTGAAGCTTTCTTT.

The chain has TRBV28 and TRBJ2-1; no definite D call. V was cut by 7 bases and J by 10 bases, with 14 bases left in between. The germline CDR1 and CDR2 sequences are MDHEN and SYDVKM. The length of the CDR3 is 12 residues. The CDR3 sequence: CASNFKAFEQFF. The CDR3 region has the DNA TGTGCCAGCAACTTTAAGGCATTCGAGCAGTTCTTC. The full variable domain, in which reference TRBV28 and TRBJ2-1 provide the parts outside the CDR3, is DVKVTQSSRYLVKRTGEKVFLECVQDMDHENMFWYRQDPGLGLRLIYFSYDVKMKEKGDIPEGYSVSREKKERFSLILESASTNQTSMYLCASNFKAFEQFFGPGTRLTVL.

The gene calls are TRBV27 and TRBJ2-2; 9 bases map to TRBD1. This CDR3 has 17 amino acids. After removal of 4 bases from V and 4 bases from J, the junction contained 10 bases not matched to a gene. Germline V lookup: CDR1 MNHEY, CDR2 SMNVEV (reference sequence). The CDR3 loop is CASSSTGTGWATGELFF. CDR3 bases: TGTGCCAGCAGTTCCACCGGGACAGGGTGGGCCACCGGGGAGCTGTTTTTT.

V and J are TRBV11-2 and TRBJ2-1; TRBD1 matches 9 bases. Germline V CDR1 and CDR2: SGHAT, FQNNGV. The CDR3 extends over 15 amino acids. Losses at the gene ends were 4 bases for V and 7 bases for J; bases not matched to a gene: 8. The CDR3 DNA reads TGTGCCAGCAGCTCACAGGGGGCGCAGCCAAATGAGCAGTTCTTC. Protein sequence: CASSSQGAQPNEQFF.

This chain links TRBV4-2 with TRBJ1-2; D uncertain. Germline values: CDR1 LGHNA, CDR2 YNFKEQ. The CDR3 covers 13 residues. V lost 7 bases and J 7 bases, leaving 16 bases between the germline ends. The CDR3 is CASTSPDQVGYTF. The CDR3 region has the DNA TGTGCCAGCACCTCGCCCGACCAAGTTGGCTACACCTTC.

By share of the sample, this clone is medium-sized. V gene TRBV4-1 combines with J gene TRBJ1-1; D unresolved. Germline-derived CDR1 and CDR2 are MGHRA and YSYEKL. The CDR3 loop spans 16 amino acids. The germline V and J ends were trimmed by 2 bases and 3 bases, with 16 bases remaining between them. The CDR3 sequence: CASSQLDLVVYTEAFF. Here the CDR3 DNA reads TGCGCCAGCAGCCAACTGGATTTGGTGGTGTACACTGAAGCTTTCTTT.